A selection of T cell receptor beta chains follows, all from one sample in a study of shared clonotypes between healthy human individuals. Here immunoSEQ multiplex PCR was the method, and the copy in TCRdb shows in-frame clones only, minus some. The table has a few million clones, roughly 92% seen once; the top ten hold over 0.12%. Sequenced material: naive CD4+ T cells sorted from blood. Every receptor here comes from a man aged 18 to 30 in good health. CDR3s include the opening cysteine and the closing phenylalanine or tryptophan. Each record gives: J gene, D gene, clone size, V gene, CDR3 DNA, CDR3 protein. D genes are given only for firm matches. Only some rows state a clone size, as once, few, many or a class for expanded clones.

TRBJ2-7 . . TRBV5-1 TGCGCCAGCAGCCCGAATATAAGGAGTAACTACGAGCAGTACTTC CASSPNIRSNYEQYF
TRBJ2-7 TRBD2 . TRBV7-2 TGTGCCAGCAGCCAGATGACCGGGGGGTCGGGCTACGAGCAGTACTTC CASSQMTGGSGYEQYF
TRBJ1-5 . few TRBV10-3 TGTGCCATTCGTGCAGGGACCAATCAGCCCCAGCATTTT CAIRAGTNQPQHF
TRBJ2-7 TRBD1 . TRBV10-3 TGTGCCATCAGTTATGACAGGGGGCAAGCCGAGCAGTACTTC CAISYDRGQAEQYF
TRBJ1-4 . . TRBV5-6 TGTGCCAGCAGCTTGTACCAGACTAATGAAAAACTGTTTTTT CASSLYQTNEKLFF
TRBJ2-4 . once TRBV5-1 TGCGCCAGCAGCTTGGGAACAGGGTTAAACATTCAGTACTTC CASSLGTGLNIQYF
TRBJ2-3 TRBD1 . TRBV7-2 TGTGCCAGCAGCCCTGCGCACAGGGGGCCAGATACGCAGTATTTT CASSPAHRGPDTQYF
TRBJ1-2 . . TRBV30 TGTGCCTGGGCCCCCGGTGCCCCGAGGGGTGGCTACACCTTC CAWAPGAPRGGYTF
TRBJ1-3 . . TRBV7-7 TGTGCTAGCAGCTTATTTCCTGGGGCGTCTGGAAACACCATATATTTT CASSLFPGASGNTIYF
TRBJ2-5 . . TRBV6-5 TGTGCCAGCAGTCGGAGGCCCCCCTACGAGACCCAGTACTTC CASSRRPPYETQYF
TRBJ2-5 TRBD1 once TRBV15 TGTGCCACCAGCAGTCGGACAGGGGGCTCGGAGACCCAGTACTTC CATSSRTGGSETQYF
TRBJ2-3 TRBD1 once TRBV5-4 TGTGCCAGCAGCTTGAGTGGCAGGGGGCCAGATACGCAGTATTTT CASSLSGRGPDTQYF
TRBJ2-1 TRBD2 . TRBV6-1 TGTGCCAGCAGTGAAGTGAAGGGACTAGCGGGAAGCCGTGGCAATGAGCAGTTCTTC CASSEVKGLAGSRGNEQFF
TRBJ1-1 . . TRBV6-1 TGTGCCAGCAGGCCCCAGTCAGGCCAAGCTTTCTTT CASRPQSGQAFF
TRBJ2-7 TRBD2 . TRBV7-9 TGTGCCAGCAGGACTAGCGGGAGTCCTAACGAGCAGTACTTC CASRTSGSPNEQYF
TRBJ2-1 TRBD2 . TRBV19 TGTGCCAGTAGTGTGCCTAGCGGTAACTACAATGAGCAGTTCTTC CASSVPSGNYNEQFF
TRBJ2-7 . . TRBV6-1 TGTGCCAGCAGTTCCAGGGAACGGACCTACGAGCAGTACTTC CASSSRERTYEQYF
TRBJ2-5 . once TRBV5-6 TGTGCCAGCAGCACCCGCCGGGACTTGGCGCAAGAGACCCAGTACTTC CASSTRRDLAQETQYF
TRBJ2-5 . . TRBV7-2 TGTGCCAGCAGCCCCCATACACTAACTCAAGAGACCCAGTACTTC CASSPHTLTQETQYF
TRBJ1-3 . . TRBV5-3 TGTGCCAGAAGCTTGGGGTTTGCCTCTGGAAACACCATATATTTT CARSLGFASGNTIYF
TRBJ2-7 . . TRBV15 TGTGCCACCAGCAGAGATCCAGGTCCCGGGAACGAGCAGTACTTC CATSRDPGPGNEQYF
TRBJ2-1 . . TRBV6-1 TGTGCCAGCAGGAGGACAGCCACCAAGGATGAGCAGTTCTTC CASRRTATKDEQFF
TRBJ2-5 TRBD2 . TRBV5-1 TGCGCCAGCAGCAGCGGGGGGGGCCAAGAGACCCAGTACTTC CASSSGGGQETQYF
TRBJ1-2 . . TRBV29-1 TGCAGCGTTGTCCCAGCAATAGGGGTTCGCTACACCTTC CSVVPAIGVRYTF
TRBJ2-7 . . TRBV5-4 TGTGCCAGCAGCTTGCAAGGGTTTTCCTACGAGCAGTACTTC CASSLQGFSYEQYF
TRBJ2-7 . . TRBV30 TGTGCCTGGACCTCCCCTCAGGGGCTCGGGGCTAGCGAGGCCTACGAGCAGTACTTC CAWTSPQGLGASEAYEQYF
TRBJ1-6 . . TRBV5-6 TGTGCCAGCAGCCAAAGATCGACAGGCTATAATTCACCCCTCCACTTT CASSQRSTGYNSPLHF
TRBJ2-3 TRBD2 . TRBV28 TGTGCCAGCAGTTTCTCAACTAGCGGTACGCAGTATTTT CASSFSTSGTQYF
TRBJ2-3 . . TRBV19 TGTGCCAGTAAGAGAGGGACCAACACAGATACGCAGTATTTT CASKRGTNTDTQYF
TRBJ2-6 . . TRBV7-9 TGTGCCAGCAGCTTACCGGGACAACTTATTTCTGGGGCCAACGTCCTGACTTTC CASSLPGQLISGANVLTF
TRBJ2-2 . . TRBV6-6 TGTGCCAGCAAATATGACAGTAACACCGGGGAGCTGTTTTTT CASKYDSNTGELFF
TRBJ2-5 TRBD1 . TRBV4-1 TGCGCCAGCAGCCAAGCGGGGACAGGGCTGCTGGAGACCCAGTACTTC CASSQAGTGLLETQYF
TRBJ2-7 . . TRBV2 TGTGCCAGCAGTGCCCTCGTGCAGCAGTACTTC CASSALVQQYF
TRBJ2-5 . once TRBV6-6 TGTGCCAGCAGTTGGGCGGAGACCCAGTACTTC CASSWAETQYF
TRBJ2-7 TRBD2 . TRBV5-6 TGTGCCAGCAGTTCTAGCGGGAGGGCTACGTACGAGCAGTACTTC CASSSSGRATYEQYF
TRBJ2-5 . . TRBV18 TGTGCCAGCTCACCATTGGCCCCAAACCCAGCGTACCAAGAGACCCAGTACTTC CASSPLAPNPAYQETQYF
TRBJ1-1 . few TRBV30 TGTGCCTGGAGTGTAACGTTTCCTGAAGCTTTCTTT CAWSVTFPEAFF
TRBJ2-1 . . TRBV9 TGTGCCAGCAGCGTAGGCAGGGGCGACTACAATGAGCAGTTCTTC CASSVGRGDYNEQFF
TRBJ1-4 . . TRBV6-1 TGTGCCAGCAGTGTGTTCGAACTGATTAATGAAAAACTGTTTTTT CASSVFELINEKLFF
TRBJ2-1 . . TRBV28 TGTGCCAGCAGTTTAATACAGTATCCTGAGCAGTTCTTC CASSLIQYPEQFF
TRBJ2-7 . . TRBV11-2 TGTGCCAGCAGCCCGGAGGGAGATCTAGACTACGAGCAGTACTTC CASSPEGDLDYEQYF
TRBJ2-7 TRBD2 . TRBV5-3 TGTGCCAGAGGAAAAGGACTAGCGGGAGGGCCCGGCGAGCAGTACTTC CARGKGLAGGPGEQYF
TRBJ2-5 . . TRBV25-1 TGTGCCAGCAGTGATCCCATAGAGACCCAGTACTTC CASSDPIETQYF
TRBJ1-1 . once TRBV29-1 TGCAGCGTTGAAGGCCGTCTGAACACTGAAGCTTTCTTT CSVEGRLNTEAFF
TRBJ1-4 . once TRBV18 TGTGCCAGCTCACCAACTAATGAAAAACTGTTTTTT CASSPTNEKLFF
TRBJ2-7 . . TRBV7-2 TGTGCCAGCAGCTTAGGACCTCACGCCCCTTTGGGGTGGACCTACGAGCAGTACTTC CASSLGPHAPLGWTYEQYF